This TCR beta chain comes out of a study of shared clonotypes between healthy human individuals (dated by TCRdb to about 2020). In terms of the full investigation: A couple of women and a few men aged 18 to 49 years were included in the cohort. Per donor, three plates each were used for CD4 naive and CD4 memory, two for CD8 naive, and one for CD8 memory. Blood TCR repertoires of five healthy adults were deeply sequenced to estimate repertoire size and the extent of clonotype sharing between individuals. Different laboratories and diverse techniques were used to prepare libraries and sequence TCR repertoires, to increase sequencing depth and limit assay-specific biases. Each donor's leukapheresis produced roughly between roughly 0.9 and 8.9 billion PBMCs.

In its sample, this clone was seen many times. No antigen is known for it. Base qualities were left out, and no much larger clone turns up one base away. Using the deep immunoSEQ assay, TCR CDR3 regions were amplified from genomic DNA by multiplex PCR. For each cell subset, the extracted genomic DNA was distributed evenly across all wells of several immunoSEQ 96-well plates, and each plate served as one replicate. Each replicate PCR for sorted subsets received roughly 0.2 ug genomic DNA, equal to roughly 30,000 T cell genomes. The purified libraries were quantified using a Qubit 3.0 fluorometer, sized with a Bioanalyzer 2100, and then quantified again using the KAPA Library Quantification kit. Every immunoSEQ 96-well plate was sequenced on a dedicated single-read 150-cycle Illumina NextSeq 550 flow cell. Under the source paper's analysis protocol: Because the immunoSEQ output held only junctional sequences and lacked quality scores, the filtering could not match the filtering applied to full-length reads. To assign V/J genes and CDR3, sequences were annotated using PyIR, a Python wrapper for IgBLAST v1.9, with IMGT germline references. Any read was removed if the V/J assignment was weak (E-value above 1e-6), the CDR3 was missing, or the read contained stop codons, out-of-frame junctions, or ambiguous translated residues. A V3J clonotype was defined by an identical inferred V gene, J gene, and CDR3 amino acid sequence. Percentage overlap between repertoires was calculated by dividing the number of shared unique clonotypes by the size of the smaller repertoire. Richness of each repertoire was evaluated using RTK rarefaction, the Chao1 estimator, and Recon v2.1 estimates of unobserved clonotypes. For all TCRbeta clonotypes obtained by the gDNA method from a few donors, generation probabilities were computed with OLGA. TCRdb took this table from immuneACCESS and kept in-frame rearrangements with V and J called. Such tables lack part of the clones; where checked against another copy, unresolved V genes explain under half of the gap, and the rest is unexplained. V, J and clone size were drawn from that table, and D and trimming were deduced from the DNA. The sample table lists around 700,000 clones, about two thirds of them with a count of one. In total, the top ten clones hold around 2% of the sample.

The CDR3 runs 15 amino acids, cysteine and phenylalanine included. Of all the DNA, just the CDR3 is kept, 45 bases in frame from base 1. The germline ends are 16 bases apart after V is trimmed by 10 bases and J by 0 bases. The germline V gene yields MDHEN for CDR1 and SYDVKM for CDR2. The investigation overall reported the following: Larger estimated clonotype richness was generally found for naive subsets than for memory subsets. Clonotypes shared by all four sorted-subset donors showed higher generation probabilities than non-shared clonotypes. Across a few donors, around 5.4% of naive CD4, over 3% of naive CD8, around 2.1% of memory CD4, and roughly 0.41% of memory CD8 clonotypes were shared. Because the study included only a small number of donors, the genetic and exposure-history diversity represented was limited. Pairwise subsampling led to the expectation that sequencing depth would affect the degree of clonotype sharing among donors. Incomplete sequencing was indicated by rarefaction of sorted-subset datasets, despite the large sequencing depth. Sampling was limited to blood, and TCR repertoires in tissue likely differ from TCR repertoires in blood.

Healthy HIV-negative adults with no recently reported acute infections or vaccinations were included as donors. All donors were Caucasian adults living in Nashville, Tennessee, USA. CD4+ T cells were enriched by magnetic negative selection, after which naive cells were positively selected on CD45RA and the negative fraction was taken as the memory subset. Blood was collected by leukapheresis, and PBMCs were isolated by Ficoll-Histopaque density gradient centrifugation and then cryopreserved in liquid nitrogen vapor phase. Purity and quantity of every magnetically sorted T cell population were checked by analytical flow cytometry. From each sorted fraction, genomic DNA was isolated and quantified by UV absorbance on a Nanodrop 2000c.

The rearranged chain carries TRBV28 and TRBJ1-5, with no confident D gene call. This TCR came from a woman in her twenties or thirties in good health. The material sequenced was memory CD4+ T cells sorted from blood. The cell subset or site label, as the study defines it: CD45RA-negative fraction. The sequenced DNA is TGTGCCACCTCACTGCGAAGAAATAGCAATCAGCCCCAGCATTTT. Translated, it reads CATSLRRNSNQPQHF.